One T cell receptor (beta chain) is described in this entry. This clone has only a few counts. The antigen this receptor binds is unknown. No qualities accompany the bases; no much larger clone lies one base away. The data were taken from a study of shared clonotypes between healthy human individuals (dated by TCRdb to 2019 to 2021). A note on the overall study: A couple of women and a few men aged 18 to 49 years were included in the cohort. For each donor, CD4 naive and CD4 memory were each given three plates, CD8 naive was given two plates, and CD8 memory was given one plate. To estimate repertoire size and how much clonotypes are shared between individuals, the study performed deep sequencing of blood TCR repertoires from about five healthy adults. To increase sequencing depth and limit assay-specific biases, different laboratories used diverse techniques to prepare libraries and sequence TCR repertoires. Per donor, leukapheresis produced somewhere between about 0.8 and 9.5 billion PBMCs. Here is what the overall study found, with its caveats: Based on pairwise subsampling, the degree of clonotype sharing among donors was expected to be affected by sequencing depth. Because the study included a small number of donors, the genetic and exposure-history diversity represented was limited. When four donors were compared, the shared fraction of clonotypes was around 5.1% for naive CD4, around 3.6% for naive CD8, 2.3% for memory CD4, and roughly 0.4% for memory CD8. Naive subsets generally had larger estimated clonotype richness than memory subsets. Clonotypes shared by all four sorted-subset donors showed higher generation probabilities than non-shared clonotypes. Even with the large sequencing depth, rarefaction of the sorted-subset datasets indicated that sequencing was incomplete. Sampling was limited to blood, and TCR repertoires in tissue likely differ from TCR repertoires in blood.

For the CD8 naive samples, CD45RO-negative cells were positively selected for CCR7, yielding a CD45RA+CCR7+ population from which TemRA cells were excluded. Donors were healthy HIV-negative adults with no recently reported acute infections or vaccinations. Every donor was a Caucasian adult living in Nashville, Tennessee, USA. After blood collection by leukapheresis, PBMCs were isolated using Ficoll-Histopaque density gradient centrifugation and then cryopreserved in the vapor phase of liquid nitrogen. Analytical flow cytometry was used to check the purity and quantity of each magnetically sorted T cell population. Genomic DNA was isolated from each sorted fraction and quantified by UV absorbance on a Nanodrop 2000c. TCR CDR3 regions were amplified from genomic DNA by multiplex PCR using the deep immunoSEQ assay. Genomic DNA extracted from each cell subset was distributed evenly over all wells of several immunoSEQ 96-well plates, and each plate served as one replicate. Each replicate PCR for sorted subsets received about 220 ng genomic DNA, equal to about 30,000 T cell genomes. The purified libraries were quantified using a Qubit 3.0 fluorometer, sized with a Bioanalyzer 2100, and then quantified again using the KAPA Library Quantification kit. Every immunoSEQ 96-well plate was sequenced on a separate single-read 150-cycle Illumina NextSeq 550 flow cell. Per the authors' processing: The immunoSEQ output contained only junctional sequences without quality scores, so filtering could not match that applied to full-length reads. Sequences were annotated with PyIR, a Python wrapper for IgBLAST v1.9, and V/J genes and CDR3 were assigned using IMGT germline references. Reads were filtered out if the reads had weak V/J assignments (E-value above 1e-6), no CDR3, stop codons, out-of-frame junctions, or ambiguous translated residues. A V3J clonotype was defined by an identical inferred V gene, J gene, and CDR3 amino acid sequence. Percentage overlap between repertoires was computed as shared unique clonotypes divided by the size of the smaller repertoire. Richness of each repertoire was evaluated using RTK rarefaction, the Chao1 estimator, and Recon v2.1 estimates of unobserved clonotypes. Generation probabilities were computed with OLGA for all TCRbeta clonotypes obtained by the gDNA method from four donors. TCRdb took over this immuneACCESS table, retaining in-frame rearrangements with V and J assigned. Such tables are incomplete; in checked studies, under half of the missing clones stem from an unresolved V gene, and the remainder is unexplained. That table furnishes V, J and clone size, whereas the DNA furnished D and trimming. Within this sample are some 2 million clones, with about 95% of them counted one time only. Roughly 1.1% of the sample belongs to the ten largest clones.

The CDR3 numbers 15 residues from cysteine through phenylalanine. Just CDR3 DNA is preserved here, 45 bases in frame from base 1. Germline trimming: 0 bases from V, 5 bases from J; junction bases outside gene matches: 5. The germline V gene specifies SGDLS as CDR1 and YYNGEE as CDR2. This chain joins TRBV9 to TRBJ2-5; TRBD1 fits 9 bases in the junction. The receptor was derived from a man younger than 35 in good health. Input material: naive CD8+ T cells sorted from blood. In light of the paper, this sample's cell subset or site label describes: CD45RA+CCR7+. The CDR3 in this case is CASSVEGQGRETQYF. The DNA sequence is as follows: TGTGCCAGCAGCGTAGAAGGACAGGGGAGGGAGACCCAGTACTTC.